One TCR beta chain is described in this entry. Its antigen remains unidentified. Samples from alopecia areata patients were lesional scalp punch biopsies and peripheral blood. Sorting of CD4+ and CD8+ T cells was performed on PBMCs. Extracted RNA was reverse transcribed into cDNA, the sequencing template. Here immunoSEQ multiplex PCR was the method, and the copy in TCRdb shows in-frame clones only, minus some. Here the sample spans more than 95,000 clones, 35% to 45% being singletons. The data stem from a study of CD8+ T cells in alopecia areata. Study-wide findings and caveats: Normal scalp had lower clonality than lesional scalp, with alopecia totalis/universalis lesions showing this most strongly.

The specimen was CD4+ T cells sorted from blood. The source is a human donor with alopecia areata.

The CDR3, as DNA: TGCGCCAGCAGCCGCGAGCCAGGACGGGCCTACGAGCAGTACTTC. Encoded protein: CASSREPGRAYEQYF. This chain links TRBV4-1 with TRBJ2-7; D is unclear. Deletions cut 4 bases from V and 2 bases from J, with 15 bases between. The CDR3 consists of 15 residues. Germline V lookup: CDR1 MGHRA, CDR2 YSYEKL.